One sample yielded the 20 T cell receptor beta chains listed below, sequenced in a study of cytomegalovirus exposure and HLA in healthy donors. The table came from immunoSEQ multiplex PCR; TCRdb's copy has only in-frame clones and leaves some out. The data contain 190,000 or so clones, 75% to 85% of them singletons. The sample consisted of PBMCs. These receptors were collected from a woman aged 25 to 39 in good health and CMV-seropositive.

The chain has TRBV19 and TRBJ1-5; possibly TRBD1 for D (5 bases). The germline gives CDR1 LNHDA, CDR2 SQIVND (reference sequence). The V gene lost 3 bases and the J gene lost 1 base, with 7 bases spanning the gap. This CDR3 contains 14 residues. The CDR3 DNA sequence: TGTGCCAGTAGTATCGGGGGGAGCAATCAGCCCCAGCATTTT. Translated, it gives CASSIGGSNQPQHF. The variable domain in full, with the rest retrieved from reference TRBV19 and TRBJ1-5, is DGGITQSPKYLFRKEGQNVTLSCEQNLNHDAMYWYRQDPGQGLRLIYYSQIVNDFQKGDIAEGYSVSREKKESFPLTVTSAQKNPTAFYLCASSIGGSNQPQHFGDGTRLSIL.

This rearrangement joins TRBV6-5 to TRBJ1-5; 8 positions match TRBD1. Trimming cost V 6 bases and J 9 bases; bases outside gene matches: 7. CDR1 and CDR2 from the germline V gene are MNHEY and SVGAGI. This CDR3 spans 13 amino acids. This chain's CDR3 is CASRPDREGPQHF. Here the CDR3 DNA reads TGTGCCAGCAGACCGGACAGGGAAGGGCCCCAGCATTTT.

V and J are TRBV4-1 and TRBJ2-7; 8 bases are shared with TRBD1. CDR3 length equals 15 residues. V shed 0 bases and J 4 bases; nucleotides not matched to a gene: 5. Germline V CDR1 and CDR2: MGHRA, YSYEKL. For the CDR3, the DNA is TGCGCCAGCAGCCAAGAGGACAGGGTTTCTTACGAGCAGTACTTC. Translating it yields CASSQEDRVSYEQYF.

The J gene is TRBJ2-5, the V gene TRBV19, with a tentative D call TRBD1 (6 bases). This CDR3 spans 15 amino acids. Trimming removed 7 bases from V and 3 bases from J, with 18 bases in between. Looked up from germline, CDR1 is LNHDA and CDR2 is SQIVND (reference sequence). The CDR3 DNA is TGTGCCAGTACCCCAGTGGGGGCAGCCAAAGAGACCCAGTACTTC. Translated, it gives CASTPVGAAKETQYF.

This clone was seen once. V usage is TRBV28 and J usage is TRBJ2-7; TRBD2 matches at 7 bases. The V gene's germline CDR1 is MDHEN and CDR2 SYDVKM. Trimming cost V 3 bases and J 0 bases; bases outside gene matches: 5. The CDR3 is 15 amino acids. The CDR3 protein is CASSFPGGSSYEQYF. The CDR3, as DNA: TGTGCCAGCAGTTTTCCGGGAGGATCCTCCTACGAGCAGTACTTC.

The V gene is TRBV9, the J gene TRBJ2-1; TRBD1 aligns across 8 bases. The V gene's germline CDR1 is SGDLS and CDR2 YYNGEE. This CDR3 has 14 amino acids. V lost 0 bases to trimming and J lost 6 bases; unmatched junction nucleotides: 2. CDR3 sequence: CASSVDQGANEQFF. The CDR3 nucleotides are TGTGCCAGCAGCGTAGATCAGGGGGCCAATGAGCAGTTCTTC.

V and J are TRBV7-9 and TRBJ2-1; 7 bases map to TRBD1. The junction had 7 bases not matched to a gene; V was cut back by 1 base and J by 7 bases. This CDR3 contains 15 residues. In germline, CDR1 is SEHNR, CDR2 FQNEAQ (reference sequence). As DNA, the CDR3 is TGTGCCAGCAGCTTAGTGCAGGGGGAGAGGAATGAGCAGTTCTTC. Encoded protein: CASSLVQGERNEQFF.

The chain employs TRBV6-1 and TRBJ2-2; 8 nucleotides match TRBD2. This CDR3 has 13 amino acids. Germline trimming cut 7 bases from V and 4 bases from J; bases unmatched to any gene: 2. Germline CDR1 is MNHNS and CDR2 is SASEGT. CDR3 bases: TGTGCCAGCAAGCGGGAGCTCACCGGGGAGCTGTTTTTT. Its protein product is CASKRELTGELFF.

The V gene is TRBV5-1, the J gene TRBJ2-7; 12 bases map to TRBD2. The trim removed 4 bases at V and 7 bases at J, leaving 18 bases unmatched. The CDR3 consists of 18 residues. Germline V lookup: CDR1 SGHRS, CDR2 YFSETQ. Here the CDR3 DNA reads TGCGCCAGCAGCGACACCGGGACGGAAGGGACTAGCGGGTTAGAGCAGTACTTC. Amino acid sequence: CASSDTGTEGTSGLEQYF.

This clone has only a few counts. Other DNA sequences from this sample encode an identical CDR3 as well. The genes are TRBV7-9 and TRBJ1-2; 7 positions match TRBD1. The CDR3 sequence is 13 residues long. With V trimmed by 1 base and J by 5 bases, 1 base remained unmatched. Germline CDR1 reads SEHNR; CDR2 reads FQNEAQ (reference sequence). The CDR3 DNA is TGTGCCAGCAGCTTAGGACAGGGTTATGGCTACACCTTC. Residues: CASSLGQGYGYTF.

This clone appeared once. The V gene is TRBV6-4, the J gene TRBJ2-7, with TRBD2 matching 9 bases. Trimming removed 5 bases from V and 4 bases from J; junction bases left unmatched: 9. CDR1 is MRHNA, CDR2 SNTAGT, per germline. The CDR3 length is 15 residues. CDR3 loop: CASSPIAGAGYEQYF. The CDR3 DNA follows: TGTGCCAGCAGTCCCATAGCGGGAGCGGGTTACGAGCAGTACTTC.

The V gene is TRBV9, the J gene TRBJ2-2; D is perhaps TRBD1 (6 bases). Germline lookup yields CDR1 SGDLS and CDR2 YYNGEE. Trimming left V 4 bases short and J 2 bases short, with 21 bases between. The CDR3 runs to 18 residues. CDR3 residues: CASSPPRGWTDNTGELFF. CDR3 bases: TGTGCCAGCAGCCCCCCCCGGGGATGGACAGATAACACCGGGGAGCTGTTTTTT.

This clone was counted a few times. The J gene is TRBJ1-1, the V gene TRBV7-9; D is uncertain. The V gene lost 1 base and the J gene lost 8 bases, with 8 bases spanning the gap. Germline CDR1 SEHNR, CDR2 FQNEAQ (reference sequence). There are 12 residues in the CDR3. CDR3 sequence: CASSLVAREAFF. CDR3 DNA: TGTGCCAGCAGCTTAGTTGCCAGGGAAGCTTTCTTT.

This clone was recorded a few times. V is TRBV25-1 and J is TRBJ1-2; 11 nucleotides line up with TRBD1. Germline loops: CDR1 MGHDK, CDR2 SYGVNS. V lost 6 bases, J lost 8 bases, and 2 bases stayed unmatched. This CDR3 comprises 12 residues. The CDR3 loop reads CASRRTGGGYTF. CDR3 nucleotide sequence: TGTGCCAGCAGACGGACAGGGGGCGGCTACACCTTC.

This chain uses TRBV30 with TRBJ2-7; TRBD1 might be the D (6 bases). The CDR3 totals 13 residues. Germline loops: CDR1 GTSNPN, CDR2 SVGIG (reference sequence). Trimming removed 5 bases from V and 6 bases from J, with 17 bases in between. CDR3 nucleotides: TGTGCCTGGGCGGGCCAGGGGCGCACCGAGCAGTACTTC. Its translation is CAWAGQGRTEQYF.

The rearrangement joins TRBV27 to TRBJ2-3; 7 positions match TRBD2. This CDR3 spans 13 amino acids. Germline V CDR1 and CDR2: MNHEY, SMNVEV (reference sequence). Unmatched junction bases numbered 2, after V lost 6 bases and J lost 2 bases. CDR3 in DNA: TGTGCCAGCAGGGGACTACACACAGATACGCAGTATTTT. Translated: CASRGLHTDTQYF.

The chain recombines TRBV19 with TRBJ1-4, with 8 bases identical to TRBD1. V shed 5 bases, J shed 7 bases, and the junction held 6 bases outside the gene matches. CDR3 length: 14 residues. The germline gives CDR1 LNHDA, CDR2 SQIVND (reference sequence). In nucleotides, the CDR3 is TGTGCCAGTAGTCCGGGGACAGGTAGTGAAAAACTGTTTTTT. Protein: CASSPGTGSEKLFF.

The CDR3 nucleotides read TGTGCCAGCAGTTTCGCAGGGGTTGGTGGCTACACCTTC. It translates to CASSFAGVGGYTF. The chain couples TRBV28 to TRBJ1-2; D may be TRBD1 (6 bases). The germline V gene has CDR1 MDHEN and CDR2 SYDVKM. The CDR3 consists of 13 residues. The V end lost 3 bases, the J end lost 7 bases, and 12 bases lay between the germline ends.

This clone has a handful of counts. This rearrangement joins TRBV11-1 to TRBJ2-7; TRBD1 is a possible D gene (6 bases). V lost 2 bases to trimming and J lost 4 bases, with 15 bases between them. The germline V gene encodes CDR1 SGHAT and CDR2 FQDESV (reference sequence). The CDR3 has 15 residues. The CDR3 DNA is TGTGCCAGCAGCTTATGGTCCGGACAGCCTTACGAGCAGTACTTC. Protein sequence: CASSLWSGQPYEQYF.

The chain is built from TRBV19 and TRBJ2-7, with a possible D match to TRBD2 (6 bases). There are 12 residues in the CDR3. Germline V gene lookup returns CDR1 LNHDA and CDR2 SQIVND (reference sequence). V lost 9 bases and J 2 bases, leaving 11 bases between the germline ends. CDR3 sequence: CASRAGTYEQYF. CDR3 DNA: TGTGCCAGCCGGGCGGGAACCTACGAGCAGTACTTC. The complete variable domain, with remaining parts taken from reference TRBV19 and TRBJ2-7, reads DGGITQSPKYLFRKEGQNVTLSCEQNLNHDAMYWYRQDPGQGLRLIYYSQIVNDFQKGDIAEGYSVSREKKESFPLTVTSAQKNPTAFYLCASRAGTYEQYFGPGTRLTVT.